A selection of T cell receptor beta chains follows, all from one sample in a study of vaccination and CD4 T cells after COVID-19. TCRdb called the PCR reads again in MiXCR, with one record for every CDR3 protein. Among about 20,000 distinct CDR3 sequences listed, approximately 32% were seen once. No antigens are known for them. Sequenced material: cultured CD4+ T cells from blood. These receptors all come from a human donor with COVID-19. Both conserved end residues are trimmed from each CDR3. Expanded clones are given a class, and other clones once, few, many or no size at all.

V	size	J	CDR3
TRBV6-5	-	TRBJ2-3	ASSYSTRYFKDTQY
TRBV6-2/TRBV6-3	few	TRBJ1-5	ASSYPRDNNQPQH
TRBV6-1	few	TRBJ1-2	ASSAANYGYT
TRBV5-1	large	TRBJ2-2	ASSLQGSNTGELF
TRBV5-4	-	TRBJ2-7	ASSLAKGRDYEQY
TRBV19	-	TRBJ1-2	ASSEFGVSFLGYT
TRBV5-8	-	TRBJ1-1	ASSSALYQGMNTEAF
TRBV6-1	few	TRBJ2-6	ASLRHEDGANVLT
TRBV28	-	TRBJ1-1	ASPPVRFRNTEAF
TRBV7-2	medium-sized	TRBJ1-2	ASSLARRQTYGYT
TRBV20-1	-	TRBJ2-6	STTGAGVTGANVLT
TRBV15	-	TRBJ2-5	ATSGEETQY
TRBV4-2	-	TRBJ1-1	ASSQDRQVEAF
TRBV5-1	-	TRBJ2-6	ASNFRGGGGANVLT
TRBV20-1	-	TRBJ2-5	SAISTLGRQETQY
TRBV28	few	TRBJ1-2	ASRTPGQGAGGYT
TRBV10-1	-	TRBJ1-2	ASSESGRAAT
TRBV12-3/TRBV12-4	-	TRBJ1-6	ASSYRAIVTLH
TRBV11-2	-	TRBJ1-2	ASSPDRGGGYT
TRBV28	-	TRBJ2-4	ASNEARTSKNIQY
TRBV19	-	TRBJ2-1	ASSYRLGSSYNEQF
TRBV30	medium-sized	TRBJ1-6	AGGKSSYNSPLH
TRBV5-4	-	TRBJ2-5	ASSLGRVTSNPKETQY
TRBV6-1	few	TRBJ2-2	ASSPREGSQDTGELF
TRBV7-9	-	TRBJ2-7	ASSLYRDSTYEQY
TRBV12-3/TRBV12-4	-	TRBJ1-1	ASSWGQGYTEAF
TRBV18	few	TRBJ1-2	ASSPVGGTERQAIGYT
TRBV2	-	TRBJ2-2	ASSVGDAGELF
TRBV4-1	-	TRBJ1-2	ASSPEEGSNYGYT
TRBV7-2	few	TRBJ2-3	ASSPGGYTDTQY
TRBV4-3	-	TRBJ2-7	ASSQDRTDIAPYEQY
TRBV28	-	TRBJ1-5	ASSLQGIAPQH
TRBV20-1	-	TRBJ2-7	SAGDSSSYEQC
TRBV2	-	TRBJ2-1	ASSGGLRIGEQF
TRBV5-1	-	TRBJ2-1	ASSLTGTGRAVSYNEQF
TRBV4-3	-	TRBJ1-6	ASSQMTGDNSPLH
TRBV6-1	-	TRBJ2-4	ASRARDLPFWY
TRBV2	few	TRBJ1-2	ASTTENYGYT
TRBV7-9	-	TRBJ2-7	ASSLVAGESEQY
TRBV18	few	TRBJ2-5	ASSPLATGVRETQY
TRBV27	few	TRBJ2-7	ASSLMAGTSYEQY
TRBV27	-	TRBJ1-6	ASSFEGEVGSPLH
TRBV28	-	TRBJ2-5	ASTLRGGRETQY